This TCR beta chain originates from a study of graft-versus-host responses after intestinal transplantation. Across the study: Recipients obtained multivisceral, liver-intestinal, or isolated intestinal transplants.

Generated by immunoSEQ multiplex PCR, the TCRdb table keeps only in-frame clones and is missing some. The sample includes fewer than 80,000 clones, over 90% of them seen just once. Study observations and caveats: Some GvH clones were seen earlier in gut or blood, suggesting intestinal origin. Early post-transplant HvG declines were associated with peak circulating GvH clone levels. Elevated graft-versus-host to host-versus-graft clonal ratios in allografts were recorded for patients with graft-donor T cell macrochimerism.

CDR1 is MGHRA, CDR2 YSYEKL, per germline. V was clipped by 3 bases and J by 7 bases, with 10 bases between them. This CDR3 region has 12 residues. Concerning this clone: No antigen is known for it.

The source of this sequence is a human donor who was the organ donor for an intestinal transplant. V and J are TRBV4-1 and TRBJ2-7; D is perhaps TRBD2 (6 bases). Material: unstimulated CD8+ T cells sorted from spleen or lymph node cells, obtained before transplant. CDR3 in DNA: TGCGCCAGCAGCCATGTTGGGGGGGAGCAGTACTTC. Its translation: CASSHVGGEQYF.